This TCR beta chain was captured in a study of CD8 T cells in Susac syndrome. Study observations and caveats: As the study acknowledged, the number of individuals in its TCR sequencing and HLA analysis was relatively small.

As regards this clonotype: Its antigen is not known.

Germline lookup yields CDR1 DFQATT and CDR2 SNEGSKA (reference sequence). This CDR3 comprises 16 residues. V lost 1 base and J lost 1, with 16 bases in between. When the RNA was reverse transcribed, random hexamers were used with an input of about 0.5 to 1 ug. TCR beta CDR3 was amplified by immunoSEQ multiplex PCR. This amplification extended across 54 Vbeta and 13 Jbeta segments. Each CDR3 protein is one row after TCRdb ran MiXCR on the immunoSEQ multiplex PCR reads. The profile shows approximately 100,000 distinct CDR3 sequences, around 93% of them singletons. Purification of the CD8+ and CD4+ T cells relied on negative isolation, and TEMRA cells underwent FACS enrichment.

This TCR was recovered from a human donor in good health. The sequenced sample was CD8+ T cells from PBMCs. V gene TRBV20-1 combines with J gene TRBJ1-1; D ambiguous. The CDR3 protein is CSARAEGWGANTEAFF. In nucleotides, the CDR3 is TGCAGTGCTAGAGCGGAGGGATGGGGTGCGAACACTGAAGCTTTCTTT.